These 27 T cell receptor beta chains were sequenced from one sample in a study of siplizumab effects on memory and regulatory T cells. The assay was immunoSEQ multiplex PCR, and TCRdb's table has in-frame clones only and misses some. The table lists around 110,000 clones, 94% of them singletons. The sequenced sample was non-Treg CD4+ T cells sorted from blood. The source is a human donor in good health.

This sequence joins TRBV6-5 and TRBJ2-7; the match to TRBD1 covers 8 bases. Germline V gene data show CDR1 as MNHEY and CDR2 as SVGAGI. The V segment lost 2 bases and the J segment 6 bases; nucleotides outside the gene matches: 6. This CDR3 is 14 amino acids long. This chain's CDR3 is CASSYPGQGSEQYF. The DNA for the CDR3 is TGTGCCAGCAGTTACCCCGGACAGGGCAGCGAGCAGTACTTC.

V usage is TRBV12-5 and J usage is TRBJ1-2, with unresolved D. The CDR3 length is 14 residues. The V end was cut by 5 bases, the J end by 5 bases, with 15 bases between. Germline CDR1 LGHNT, CDR2 FRNRAP. The CDR3 coding sequence is TGTGCTAGTGGTCCCCGTCTCGGAGTGTATGGCTACACCTTC. Its translation is CASGPRLGVYGYTF.

The V call is TRBV5-1, the J call TRBJ2-7; 10 nucleotides align to TRBD1. The CDR3 extends over 14 amino acids. V trimming: 4 bases; J trimming: 4 bases; junction bases outside the gene matches: 5. CDR1 is SGHRS and CDR2 is YFSETQ in the germline V gene. CDR3 in DNA: TGCGCCAGCAGCCCACCGGGACAGGGGTACGAGCAGTACTTC. It encodes CASSPPGQGYEQYF. Filled out from reference TRBV5-1 and TRBJ2-7, the complete variable domain reads KAGVTQTPRYLIKTRGQQVTLSCSPISGHRSVSWYQQTPGQGLQFLFEYFSETQRNKGNFPGRFSGRQFSNSRSEMNVSTLELGDSALYLCASSPPGQGYEQYFGPGTRLTVT.

The chain is built from TRBV25-1 and TRBJ1-6; 9 bases fit TRBD1. This CDR3 region has 15 residues. Unmatched junction bases numbered 5, after V lost 4 bases and J lost 7 bases. Germline values: CDR1 MGHDK, CDR2 SYGVNS. DNA for the CDR3: TGTGCCAGCAGTGCTCCGGGGACAGGGAATTCACCCCTCCACTTT. Translation: CASSAPGTGNSPLHF.

The V call is TRBV5-8, the J call TRBJ2-7; D remains ambiguous. Germline assignment: CDR1 SGHTS and CDR2 YDEGEE. CDR3 length: 13 amino acids. The germline V and J ends were trimmed by 9 bases and 3 bases, with 16 bases remaining between them. CDR3 residues: CAIAQVTVYEQYF. Written as DNA, the CDR3 is TGTGCCATCGCCCAAGTGACGGTCTACGAGCAGTACTTC. Complete variable domain (other parts from reference TRBV5-8 and TRBJ2-7): EAGVTQSPTHLIKTRGQQATLRCSPISGHTSVYWYQQALGLGLQFLLWYDEGEERNRGNFPPRFSGRQFPNYSSELNVNALELEDSALYLCAIAQVTVYEQYFGPGTRLTVT.

This clone appeared once. The chain employs TRBV25-1 and TRBJ1-1; D ambiguous. Germline CDR1 MGHDK, CDR2 SYGVNS. V was clipped by 6 bases and J by 6 bases, with 17 bases between them. The CDR3 is 14 residues long. CDR3 DNA sequence: TGTGCCAGCAGCCCCCCCTGGGAGTTCGCTGAAGCTTTCTTT. Its translation is CASSPPWEFAEAFF.

The rearrangement joins TRBV10-1 to TRBJ2-7; TRBD1 aligns across 7 bases. Germline assignment: CDR1 WNHNN and CDR2 SYGVQD (reference sequence). J lost 4 bases, V lost 5 bases, and 8 bases had no gene match. This CDR3 spans 14 amino acids. The CDR3 loop is CASSRNPQGYEQYF. Written as DNA, the CDR3 is TGCGCCAGCAGTCGGAACCCACAGGGGTACGAGCAGTACTTC.

This chain uses TRBV27 with TRBJ2-3; D is unclear. The CDR3 contains 13 residues. The V gene's germline CDR1 is MNHEY and CDR2 SMNVEV (reference sequence). Trimming pared 3 bases from V and 1 base from J, leaving 5 bases between. The CDR3 spells CASSFSRTDTQYF. CDR3 DNA: TGTGCCAGCAGTTTTTCCCGCACAGATACGCAGTATTTT.

The chain uses TRBV19 and TRBJ1-2; D ambiguous. The CDR3 is made up of 13 amino acids. The V gene lost 0 bases and the J gene lost 4 bases, with 6 bases spanning the gap. CDR1 and CDR2 from the germline V gene are LNHDA and SQIVND (reference sequence). CDR3 DNA: TGTGCCAGTAGTATAGAACGGACCTATGGCTACACCTTC. The encoded protein is CASSIERTYGYTF.

This chain connects TRBV25-1 to TRBJ1-6; D call uncertain. V lost 6 bases, J lost 0 bases, and 9 bases lay in between. The CDR3 covers 15 residues. Germline V gene data show CDR1 as MGHDK and CDR2 as SYGVNS. The CDR3 bases are TGTGCCAGCAGGACGGCTAGCTCCTATAATTCACCCCTCCACTTT. Its translation: CASRTASSYNSPLHF.

The chain is built from TRBV5-4 and TRBJ1-6, with D uncertain. From germline, CDR1 is SGHNT and CDR2 YYREEE (reference sequence). The CDR3 covers 15 residues. Trimming took off 9 bases at V and 2 bases at J, with 15 bases between the two ends. The CDR3: CAITERKTYNSPLHF. The CDR3 DNA sequence: TGTGCCATCACTGAGCGAAAGACCTATAATTCACCCCTCCACTTT.

The chain joins TRBV5-4 to TRBJ2-7; no firm D call. The ends were cut back, 4 bases at V and 5 bases at J, with 10 bases in the middle. The length of the CDR3 is 12 residues. Per germline, CDR1 SGHNT and CDR2 YYREEE (reference sequence). CDR3 sequence reads: CASSTARDEQYF. The CDR3 region has the DNA TGTGCCAGCAGCACCGCCCGCGACGAGCAGTACTTC.

V gene TRBV18 combines with J gene TRBJ1-2, with D perhaps TRBD1 (5 bases). CDR1 and CDR2 (germline): KGHSH, LQKENI. CDR3 length equals 16 residues. The germline V and J ends were trimmed by 3 bases and 2 bases, with 16 bases remaining between them. The CDR3 sequence: CASSPRFAGTNYGYTF. In DNA form, the CDR3 reads TGTGCCAGCTCACCGAGATTTGCAGGGACCAACTATGGCTACACCTTC. Together with reference TRBV18 and TRBJ1-2, the CDR3 gives the full variable domain: NAGVMQNPRHLVRRRGQEARLRCSPMKGHSHVYWYRQLPEEGLKFMVYLQKENIIDESGMPKERFSAEFPKEGPSILRIQQVVRGDSAAYFCASSPRFAGTNYGYTFGSGTRLTVV.

The chain uses TRBV7-2 and TRBJ2-3; no definite D call. CDR1 and CDR2 (germline): SGHTA, FQGNSA. The V and J ends lost 6 bases and 6 bases respectively, with 10 bases between them. CDR3 size: 12 residues. The CDR3 region is CASSSYGDTQYF. The CDR3, as DNA: TGTGCCAGCAGTTCCTATGGGGATACGCAGTATTTT.

The sample holds a few counts of this clone. V and J are TRBV6-6 and TRBJ2-2; D is uncertain. CDR1 MNHNY and CDR2 SVGAGI come from the germline V gene (reference sequence). Between the trimmed V and J ends, which lost 5 bases and 0 bases, there was a span of 13 bases. The CDR3 is 16 residues long. CDR3 loop: CASSHRRFANTGELFF. As DNA, the CDR3 is TGTGCCAGCAGTCACCGCAGGTTCGCGAACACCGGGGAGCTGTTTTTT.

This chain uses TRBV6-4 with TRBJ2-7; D is unclear. The CDR3 totals 14 residues. V gave up 4 bases and J gave up 0 bases, with 10 bases separating them. Germline lookup yields CDR1 MRHNA and CDR2 SNTAGT. CDR3 in DNA: TGTGCCAGCAGTGTAGGTCCGGACTCCTACGAGCAGTACTTC. It translates to CASSVGPDSYEQYF.

The V gene is TRBV15, the J gene TRBJ2-5; D unresolved. In germline, CDR1 is LNHNV, CDR2 YYDKDF (reference sequence). CDR3 length: 12 amino acids. The V end was cut by 5 bases, the J end by 0 bases, with 4 bases between. In DNA, the CDR3 is TGTGCCACCAGCGCCCACCAAGAGACCCAGTACTTC. Its translation: CATSAHQETQYF.

The rearrangement uses TRBV29-1 and TRBJ2-1; D may be TRBD2 (6 bases). Looked up from germline, CDR1 is SQVTM and CDR2 is ANQGSEA. The V end lost 7 bases, the J end lost 4 bases, and 11 bases lay between the germline ends. The CDR3 totals 12 residues. CDR3 amino acids: CSETGTYNEQFF. In DNA form, the CDR3 reads TGCAGCGAAACCGGGACTTACAATGAGCAGTTCTTC.

The genes are TRBV5-1 and TRBJ2-1; D might be TRBD1 or TRBD2, each matching 5 bases. Trimming removed 0 bases at V and 9 bases at J, with 10 bases between. The CDR3 extends over 13 amino acids. The germline CDR1 and CDR2 sequences are SGHRS and YFSETQ. The CDR3 is CASSLGLGGEQFF. CDR3 nucleotides: TGCGCCAGCAGCTTGGGTCTTGGGGGTGAGCAGTTCTTC.

Regarding this clone: A junction boundary mismatches the germline segment, possibly from a read error. The chain couples TRBV19 to TRBJ1-3; D not certain. This CDR3 contains 11 residues. Germline V lookup: CDR1 LNHDA, CDR2 SQIVND (reference sequence). The chain's CDR3 is CASSPGNTIYF. CDR3 coding DNA: TGTGCCAGTAGTCCTGGGAACACCATATATTTT.

This clone has a handful of counts. The genes are TRBV1 and TRBJ1-1. TRBV1 is assigned pseudogene status. The CDR3 loop spans 12 amino acids. The CDR3 DNA is TGCACCAGCGCGGGGCAGAACACTGAAGCTTTCTTT. This sequence encodes CTSAGQNTEAFF.

This clone was seen a handful of times. J is TRBJ1-5 and V is TRBV6-5; D call uncertain. The CDR3 has 13 residues. The germline gives CDR1 MNHEY, CDR2 SVGAGI. Trimming removed 1 base at V and 0 bases at J, with 1 base between. CDR3 amino acids: CASSYYSNQPQHF. In DNA form, the CDR3 reads TGTGCCAGCAGTTACTATAGCAATCAGCCCCAGCATTTT.

J is TRBJ2-3 and V is TRBV19; D possibly corresponds to TRBD2 (5 bases). The V end lost 10 bases, the J end lost 1 base, and 12 bases lay between the germline ends. CDR1 and CDR2 from the germline V gene are LNHDA and SQIVND (reference sequence). CDR3 size: 13 residues. The CDR3 sequence is CATLRTGTDTQYF. The CDR3 DNA reads TGTGCCACACTGAGGACTGGCACAGATACGCAGTATTTT.

The genes are TRBV5-5 and TRBJ1-2, with D unclear. The V and J ends lost 4 bases and 4 bases respectively, with 14 bases between them. The CDR3 totals 14 residues. Germline lookup yields CDR1 SGHKS and CDR2 YYEKEE (reference sequence). This chain's CDR3 is CASSLIERSYGYTF. In nucleotides, the CDR3 is TGTGCCAGCAGCCTAATCGAAAGATCCTATGGCTACACCTTC.

V and J are TRBV7-2 and TRBJ1-5, with D hard to call. This CDR3 contains 12 residues. CDR1 is SGHTA and CDR2 is FQGNSA in the germline V gene. Trimming stripped 3 bases from V and 6 bases from J, with 6 bases between. CDR3 sequence: CASSLRGQPQHF. The CDR3 coding sequence is TGTGCCAGCAGCTTGCGTGGTCAGCCCCAGCATTTT.

The chain carries TRBV6-5 and TRBJ2-7, with 9 bases that match TRBD2. V was clipped by 4 bases and J by 4 bases; unmatched bases: 2. CDR1 is MNHEY, CDR2 SVGAGI, per germline. This CDR3 has 13 residues. The CDR3 loop is CASSWGLAYEQYF. The CDR3 nucleotides read TGTGCCAGCAGTTGGGGACTAGCTTACGAGCAGTACTTC.

V is TRBV15 and J is TRBJ1-4; 8 bases match TRBD1. With V trimmed by 2 bases and J by 7 bases, 9 bases remained unmatched. The CDR3 loop spans 16 amino acids. Germline loops: CDR1 LNHNV, CDR2 YYDKDF (reference sequence). CDR3 region: CATSRSTGARGEKLFF. The CDR3 DNA reads as TGTGCCACCAGCAGATCGACAGGGGCGCGGGGTGAAAAACTGTTTTTT.